The 12 T cell receptor beta chains below were found in one sample sequenced in a study of T-cell reconstitution after alpha-beta-depleted transplantation in children. TCRbeta library construction was performed incorporating unique molecular identifiers. TCRdb re-analysed the PCR reads in MiXCR, keeping a single row per CDR3 protein. The repertoire includes approximately 170,000 distinct CDR3 sequences, over 8.5% of them detected once, and over 10% sits in the top ten. This specimen was PBMCs, taken before TCRalphabeta/CD19-depleted stem cell transplant. Every receptor here comes from a boy aged 2 to 10 with acute myeloid leukemia, due to receive a stem cell transplant.

In the case of this clonotype: A much larger clonotype is one base distant, so this may be a read error. V and J are TRBV3-1 and TRBJ1-5; D is undetermined. This CDR3 has 15 residues. CDR1 LGHDT and CDR2 YNNKEL come from the germline V gene (reference sequence). The CDR3 loop is CACSQGSGLNQPQHF. CDR3 nucleotide sequence: TGTGCCTGCAGCCAAGGATCCGGGCTAAATCAGCCCCAGCATTTT.

This clonotype has ten or more counts. This chain joins TRBV12-5 and TRBJ1-2; 9 bases agree with TRBD1. This CDR3 is built from 13 residues. In germline, CDR1 is LGHNT, CDR2 FRNRAP. V shed 3 bases, J shed 7 bases, and the junction held 3 bases outside the gene matches. The chain's CDR3 is CASGFGQGFGYTF. As DNA, the CDR3 is TGTGCTAGTGGTTTCGGACAGGGGTTTGGCTACACCTTC.

Ten or more counts support this clonotype. This chain joins TRBV7-9 and TRBJ2-1; no definite D call. Germline loops: CDR1 SEHNR, CDR2 FQNEAQ (reference sequence). Deletions cut 5 bases from V and 10 bases from J, with 12 bases between. This CDR3 contains 12 residues. CDR3 amino acids: CASSPPGVEQFF. CDR3 sequence (DNA): TGTGCCAGCAGCCCGCCAGGAGTGGAGCAGTTCTTC.

The rearrangement joins TRBV13 to TRBJ2-7; D possibly uses TRBD1 or TRBD2 (6 bases each). V dropped 5 bases and J dropped 6 bases, with 8 bases sitting between them. CDR3 length: 11 residues. Germline V gives CDR1 PRHDT, CDR2 FYEKMQ (reference sequence). CDR3 in amino acids: CASSRGVEQYV. The CDR3 nucleotides read TGTGCCAGCAGCAGGGGGGTCGAGCAGTACGTC.

On this clonotype itself: With a much larger clone just one base away, this may be a read error. The V gene is TRBV11-3, the J gene TRBJ2-1; 7 nucleotides line up with TRBD2. In germline, CDR1 is SGHNT, CDR2 YENEEA. The CDR3 loop spans 13 amino acids. The CDR3 nucleotides read TGTCCCAGCAGCTTTGACAGCGGGGATGAGCAGTTCTTC. As protein: CPSSFDSGDEQFF. Looking up the rest from reference TRBV11-3 and TRBJ2-1 gives the full variable domain: EAGVVQSPRYKIIEKKQPVAFWCNPISGHNTLYWYLQNLGQGPELLIRYENEEAVDDSQLPKDRFSAERLKGVDSTLKIQPAELGDSAVYLCPSSFDSGDEQFFGPGTRLTVL.

This clonotype was observed at least ten times. The gene calls are TRBV20-1 and TRBJ2-3; TRBD1 matches at 8 bases. This CDR3 has 14 residues. V gave up 3 bases and J gave up 2 bases; unmatched junction bases: 4. Germline V CDR1 and CDR2: DFQATT, SNEGSKA (reference sequence). The CDR3 spells CSASRTGITDTQYF. The CDR3 nucleotides read TGCAGTGCTAGTCGGACAGGGATCACAGATACGCAGTATTTT.

The rearrangement uses TRBV30 and TRBJ2-3; D gene unclear. Germline CDR1 GTSNPN, CDR2 SVGIG (reference sequence). V was shortened by 7 bases and J by 5 bases, with 7 bases between the two germline ends. The CDR3 spans 10 residues. DNA of the CDR3: TGTGCCTATTATAGAGATACGCAGTATTTT. Its protein is CAYYRDTQYF.

This clonotype has at least ten counts. The V call is TRBV28, the J call TRBJ1-5; perhaps TRBD1 as D (5 bases). The CDR3 consists of 13 residues. The ends were cut back, 10 bases at V and 3 bases at J, with 13 bases in the middle. Per the germline V gene, CDR1 is MDHEN and CDR2 is SYDVKM. The CDR3 DNA sequence: TGTGCCACCCGCGGGGCAACCAATCAGCCCCAGCATTTT. Translating gives CATRGATNQPQHF.

This clonotype came up many times. V usage is TRBV5-1 and J usage is TRBJ2-7; the D gene could be TRBD1 or TRBD2 (5 bases each). V dropped 0 bases and J dropped 4 bases, with 8 bases sitting between them. Germline CDR1 SGHRS, CDR2 YFSETQ. The CDR3 extends over 13 amino acids. The CDR3 is CASSLGGEYEQYF. The CDR3 nucleotides are TGCGCCAGCAGCTTGGGAGGGGAGTACGAGCAGTACTTC.

This clonotype came up many times. The V and J genes are TRBV5-1 and TRBJ1-1; 8 nucleotides line up with TRBD1. CDR1 is SGHRS, CDR2 YFSETQ, per germline. Trimming cost V 2 bases and J 0 bases; bases outside gene matches: 15. The CDR3 has 19 residues. The CDR3 spells CASSLAGPRQGKLNTEAFF. The CDR3 DNA reads TGCGCCAGCAGCTTAGCCGGCCCCCGACAGGGGAAACTGAACACTGAAGCTTTCTTT.

This clonotype was counted ten times or more. CDR3 in DNA: TGCAGTGCTCGTATTCCTGATCAGCCCCAGCATTTT. As protein: CSARIPDQPQHF. V and J are TRBV20-1 and TRBJ1-5; D is unresolved. The CDR3 extends over 12 amino acids. Germline lookup yields CDR1 DFQATT and CDR2 SNEGSKA (reference sequence). V shed 5 bases and J shed 5 bases, with 10 bases lying between them.

By proportion, this clonotype is medium-sized. The J gene is TRBJ2-4, the V gene TRBV13; TRBD2 matches 10 bases. Germline trimming cut 5 bases from V and 0 bases from J; bases unmatched to any gene: 19. This CDR3 has 21 residues. The germline V gene encodes CDR1 PRHDT and CDR2 FYEKMQ (reference sequence). The CDR3 bases are TGTGCCAGCAGCCCCTTCCTGGGCCTAGCGGGAGTATTCCTAGCCAAAAACATTCAGTACTTC. It yields the protein CASSPFLGLAGVFLAKNIQYF.